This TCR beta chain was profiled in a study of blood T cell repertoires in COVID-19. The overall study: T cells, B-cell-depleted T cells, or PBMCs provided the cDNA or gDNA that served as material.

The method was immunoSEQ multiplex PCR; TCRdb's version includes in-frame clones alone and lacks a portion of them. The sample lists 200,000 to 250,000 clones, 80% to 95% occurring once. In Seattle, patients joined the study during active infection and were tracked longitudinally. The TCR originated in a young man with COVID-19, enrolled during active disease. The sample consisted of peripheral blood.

The CDR3 coding sequence is TGTGCCAGTAGTATCTTCCCAGGGGTGAACACTGAAGCTTTCTTT. It is translated as CASSIFPGVNTEAFF. This chain links TRBV19 with TRBJ1-1; D may be TRBD1 (6 bases). Germline CDR1 LNHDA, CDR2 SQIVND (reference sequence). The CDR3 totals 15 residues. V lost 3 bases to trimming and J lost 0 bases, with 11 bases between them.